A single sample gave rise to the 17 T cell receptor beta chains below, sequenced in a study of blood T cell repertoires in COVID-19. Using immunoSEQ multiplex PCR, the repertoire was profiled, and TCRdb retains in-frame clones only, with some absent. The sample yields more than 150,000 clones, 80% seen once. The source material was peripheral blood. The source is a man in his 60s with acute or convalescent COVID-19.

This clone came up a few times. The chain has TRBV9 and TRBJ2-3; 8 nucleotides align to TRBD2. The CDR3 is 15 residues long. CDR1 is SGDLS and CDR2 is YYNGEE in the germline V gene. With 0 bases clipped from V and 1 base from J, the junction kept 1 base outside the gene matches. The CDR3 loop is CASSVETSGTDTQYF. The CDR3 DNA is TGTGCCAGCAGCGTAGAGACTAGCGGCACAGATACGCAGTATTTT.

This chain joins TRBV7-6 and TRBJ2-4, with TRBD1 matching over 7 bases. Germline CDR1 SGHVS, CDR2 FNYEAQ. The V segment lost 0 bases and the J segment 6 bases; nucleotides outside the gene matches: 8. The CDR3 runs 16 residues. DNA of the CDR3: TGTGCCAGCAGCTTAGCTAGTAGGGGGCCCACAAACATTCAGTACTTC. It translates to CASSLASRGPTNIQYF.

The chain couples TRBV4-2 to TRBJ2-4; D perhaps matches TRBD2 (7 bases). This CDR3 comprises 17 residues. Trimming took off 0 bases at V and 0 bases at J, with 12 bases between the two ends. Germline values: CDR1 LGHNA, CDR2 YNFKEQ. The CDR3 coding sequence is TGTGCCAGCAGCCAAGATCGGGGGGCTGTAGCCAAAAACATTCAGTACTTC. Translation: CASSQDRGAVAKNIQYF.

CDR3 sequence: CAIRTGGDNEQFF. CDR3 DNA: TGTGCCATCAGGACAGGGGGCGACAATGAGCAGTTCTTC. The gene calls are TRBV10-3 and TRBJ2-1; 10 nucleotides agree with TRBD1. The V segment lost 6 bases and the J segment 5 bases; nucleotides outside the gene matches: 1. CDR1 ENHRY and CDR2 SYGVKD come from the germline V gene. CDR3 length equals 13 residues.

This clone turned up a few times. This sequence joins TRBV19 and TRBJ2-1; TRBD2 matches 13 bases. V lost 6 bases to trimming and J lost 9 bases; unmatched junction nucleotides: 8. This CDR3 comprises 15 residues. Germline V CDR1 and CDR2: LNHDA, SQIVND (reference sequence). The CDR3 nucleotides read TGTGCCAGTAGGCTAACTAGCGGGGGGGCAGGTGAGCAGTTCTTC. This translates into CASRLTSGGAGEQFF. Full variable domain (remainder filled in from reference TRBV19 and TRBJ2-1): DGGITQSPKYLFRKEGQNVTLSCEQNLNHDAMYWYRQDPGQGLRLIYYSQIVNDFQKGDIAEGYSVSREKKESFPLTVTSAQKNPTAFYLCASRLTSGGAGEQFFGPGTRLTVL.

The rearrangement uses TRBV14 and TRBJ2-7; D is perhaps TRBD1 (6 bases). The CDR3 is 15 amino acids. Germline V CDR1 and CDR2: SGHDN, FVKESK. V was pared by 0 bases and J by 5 bases, with 14 bases between. The CDR3 region is CASSQETTGSHEQYF. CDR3 DNA: TGTGCCAGCAGCCAAGAAACAACAGGGAGTCACGAGCAGTACTTC. The variable domain in full, completed from reference TRBV14 and TRBJ2-7, reads EAGVTQFPSHSVIEKGQTVTLRCDPISGHDNLYWYRRVMGKEIKFLLHFVKESKQDESGMPNNRFLAERTGGTYSTLKVQPAELEDSGVYFCASSQETTGSHEQYFGPGTRLTVT.

The J gene is TRBJ2-7, the V gene TRBV6-6; 7 nucleotides line up with TRBD2. The ends lost 2 bases at V and 4 bases at J; junction bases unmatched: 11. Germline V gene sequence: CDR1 MNHNY, CDR2 SVGAGI (reference sequence). The CDR3 has 16 amino acids. The CDR3 spells CASSYGGAGALYEQYF. The CDR3 bases are TGTGCCAGCAGTTACGGAGGTGCGGGAGCTTTGTACGAGCAGTACTTC.

The chain recombines TRBV7-9 with TRBJ2-7; the D is unclear. CDR3 length equals 14 residues. Trimming left V 4 bases short and J 4 bases short, with 14 bases between. Germline V CDR1 and CDR2: SEHNR, FQNEAQ (reference sequence). The CDR3 region has the DNA TGTGCCAGCAGCTCGGCGGTACGGTATTACGAGCAGTACTTC. Amino acids: CASSSAVRYYEQYF.

The gene calls are TRBV6-6 and TRBJ1-3; D is unclear. Trimming removed 0 bases at V and 4 bases at J, with 10 bases between. The CDR3 has 15 residues. From germline, CDR1 is MNHNY and CDR2 SVGAGI (reference sequence). The CDR3 region has the DNA TGTGCCAGCAGTTACTCTGCGCCCACCGGAAACACCATATATTTT. This gives the protein CASSYSAPTGNTIYF.

The genes are TRBV27 and TRBJ1-6, with D possibly being TRBD1 (6 bases). The CDR3 is 14 amino acids. The V gene's germline CDR1 is MNHEY and CDR2 SMNVEV (reference sequence). V was trimmed by 6 bases and J by 9 bases, leaving 15 bases between them. CDR3 nucleotides: TGTGCCAGCAGCCTACAGGGCGGAGTTTCACCCCTCCACTTT. Residues: CASSLQGGVSPLHF.

The chain links TRBV27 to TRBJ1-6; TRBD1 matches at 8 bases. The V gene's germline CDR1 is MNHEY and CDR2 SMNVEV (reference sequence). Trimming took 0 bases from V and 8 from J; bases not matched to a gene: 6. CDR3 size: 16 residues. Here the CDR3 DNA reads TGTGCCAGCAGTTTATCCCCGGACAGGGCTTATTCACCCCTCCACTTT. Amino acids: CASSLSPDRAYSPLHF.

The chain couples TRBV7-2 to TRBJ2-7, with 12 bases lining up with TRBD2. CDR3 size: 15 residues. J lost 4 bases, V lost 3 bases, and 4 bases had no gene match. Germline V lookup: CDR1 SGHTA, CDR2 FQGNSA. The CDR3 is CASSLTSGGPYEQYF. The CDR3 nucleotides read TGTGCCAGCAGCTTGACTAGCGGGGGACCTTACGAGCAGTACTTC.

This clone has a handful of counts. CDR3 DNA: TGTGCAAGTCGCCCCCCGAGGCAGGGCAACCAGCCCCAGCATTTT. It is translated as CASRPPRQGNQPQHF. The chain uses TRBV12-2 and TRBJ1-5; TRBD1 was called by the table and not checked on the DNA. TRBV12-2 is flagged as a pseudogene. The CDR3 covers 15 residues.

This chain joins TRBV7-8 and TRBJ2-7, with 9 nucleotides matching TRBD1. The germline V gene encodes CDR1 SGHVS and CDR2 FQNEAQ. The CDR3 runs 14 residues. J gave up 4 bases and V 1 base, and 2 bases lay outside the gene matches. The CDR3 nucleotides read TGTGCCAGCAGCTTAGTACAGGGGGCTTACGAGCAGTACTTC. Protein: CASSLVQGAYEQYF.

This clone was seen once. V usage is TRBV5-4 and J usage is TRBJ1-2; the match to TRBD1 covers 9 bases. This CDR3 is 15 amino acids long. Germline-derived CDR1 and CDR2 are SGHNT and YYREEE (reference sequence). The trim removed 2 bases at V and 6 bases at J, leaving 8 bases unmatched. The CDR3 protein is CASSLTGTGPHGYTF. CDR3 DNA sequence: TGTGCCAGCAGCTTAACCGGGACAGGGCCCCATGGCTACACCTTC.

This clone came up once. The gene calls are TRBV19 and TRBJ1-1; possible D gene TRBD1, 5 bases. Germline V CDR1 and CDR2: LNHDA, SQIVND (reference sequence). V was cut by 6 bases and J by 3 bases, with 20 bases left in between. CDR3 size: 16 residues. The chain's CDR3 is CASSPRYRPVDTEAFF. The CDR3 coding sequence is TGTGCCAGTAGCCCACGGTACAGGCCCGTAGACACTGAAGCTTTCTTT.

The table lists this clone with a count of one. V gene TRBV2 combines with J gene TRBJ2-1; D perhaps matches TRBD1 (6 bases). Germline V lookup: CDR1 SNHLY, CDR2 FYNNEI. V was clipped by 5 bases and J by 12 bases, with 14 bases between them. The CDR3 runs 12 residues. CDR3 sequence: CASSTGVGGQFF. CDR3 sequence (DNA): TGTGCCAGCAGTACGGGCGTAGGGGGGCAGTTCTTC.